This T cell receptor (beta chain) came from a study (dated by TCRdb to the early 2010s). In this sample, this clonotype turned up many times. Its target antigen remains unknown. No much larger clone exists at a distance of one base, and base qualities are not known. This sample was sequenced with an Illumina Genome Analyzer IIx. Through fastp at Q25 and MiXCR, TCRdb rebuilt clones from the public reads, retaining in-frame beta chains. A single entry per CDR3 protein holds the most common genes and DNA from its merged rows. This sample holds about 15,000 distinct CDR3 sequences; around 35% were observed only once. Jointly, the top ten make up roughly a sixth of the sample. The material sequenced was blood. This clonotype was sampled from a human donor.

For the CDR3, the sequence is CAWSRPDNEKLFF. The DNA sequence is as follows: TGTGCCTGGAGCAGGCCAGACAATGAAAAACTGTTTTTT. Recombination linked TRBV30 to TRBJ1-4, with the D gene not confidently named. In the germline V gene (reference sequence), CDR1 corresponds to GTSNPN and CDR2 to SVGIG. The CDR3 numbers 13 residues from cysteine through phenylalanine. CDR3 DNA is the only sequence kept; it has 39 bases, read in frame from the first base. The junction carries 10 bases between V and J, which are trimmed by 3 bases and 5 bases respectively.